This record looks at one T cell receptor (beta chain) sequence and its context. CDR1 SGHRS and CDR2 YFSETQ come from the germline V gene. Trimming took 0 bases from V and 3 from J; bases not matched to a gene: 11. CDR3 size: 19 residues. This sample stems from a study of blood T cell repertoires in COVID-19. Study background: Sources were T cells, B-cell-depleted T cells, or PBMCs; the material itself was cDNA or gDNA.

As handled by the study authors: Estimation of nucleated cell counts was performed using reference gene primer amplification. Method: immunoSEQ multiplex PCR; TCRdb's copy keeps in-frame clones and lacks some. The V and J calls and clone size are taken from that table; D and trimming were inferred from the DNA. Counted here are roughly 100,000 clones, roughly 88% occurring once; the ten biggest clones make up 3% to 3.5%. Source material: peripheral blood. This rearrangement joins TRBV5-1 to TRBJ2-3; the match to TRBD2 covers 12 bases. The sequence was obtained from a human donor in a cohort sampled during active COVID-19. This CDR3 reads CASSLGLAGAEGWTDTQYF. DNA for the CDR3: TGCGCCAGCAGCTTGGGACTAGCGGGGGCCGAAGGTTGGACAGATACGCAGTATTTT.